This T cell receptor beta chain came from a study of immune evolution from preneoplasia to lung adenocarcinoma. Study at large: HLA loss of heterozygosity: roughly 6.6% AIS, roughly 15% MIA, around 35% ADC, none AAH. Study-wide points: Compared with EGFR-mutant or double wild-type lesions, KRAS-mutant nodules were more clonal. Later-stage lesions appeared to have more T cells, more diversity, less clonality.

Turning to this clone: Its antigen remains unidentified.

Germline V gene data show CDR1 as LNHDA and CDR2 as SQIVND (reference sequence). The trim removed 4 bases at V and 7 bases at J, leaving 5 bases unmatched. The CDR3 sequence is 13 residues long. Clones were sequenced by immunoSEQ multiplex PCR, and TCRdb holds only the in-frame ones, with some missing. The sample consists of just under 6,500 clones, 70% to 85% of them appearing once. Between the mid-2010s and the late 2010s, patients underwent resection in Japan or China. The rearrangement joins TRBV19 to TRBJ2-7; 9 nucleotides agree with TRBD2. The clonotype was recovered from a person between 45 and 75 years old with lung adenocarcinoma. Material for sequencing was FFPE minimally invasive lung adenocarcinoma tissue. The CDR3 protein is CASSTTSGWEQYF. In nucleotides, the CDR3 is TGTGCCAGTAGTACTACTAGCGGGTGGGAGCAGTACTTC.